This T cell receptor beta chain was sequenced during a study of tumor and adjacent non-tumor tissue in lung cancer. On the study more broadly: The patients, approximately nine men and about 5 women, were about 31 to 76 with stage I to III disease.

As regards this clonotype: The conserved phenylalanine or tryptophan is not found at the CDR3 terminus, so this likely reflects a read error.

Germline CDR1 reads SGHAT; CDR2 reads FQNNGV. The CDR3 is 15 amino acids. The library came from three nested PCR rounds adapted from ARM-PCR protocols. TCRdb passed the multiplex PCR reads through MiXCR, listing each CDR3 protein once. Found here are some 120,000 distinct CDR3 sequences, 66% of them singletons; the top ten hold around 13%. The template was RNA from unsorted bulk tissue. Newly diagnosed lung cancer patients had thoracic surgery in China, August–late 2014, without prior chemotherapy. Sequencing used lung tumor tissue. This TCR came from a man aged 25-45 years with non-small cell lung cancer. The rearrangement links TRBV11-2 to TRBJ2-1, with 7 positions matching TRBD2. The CDR3 loop reads CASSPSGTTYNKQFL. For the CDR3, the DNA is TGTGCCAGCAGCCCTTCCGGGACTACCTACAATAAGCAGTTCTTA.